One sample yielded the 3 T cell receptor beta chains listed below, sequenced in a study of shared clonotypes between healthy human individuals (dated by TCRdb to the early 2020s). Libraries were built with the immunoSEQ multiplex PCR assay. TCRdb retrieved this table from immuneACCESS and kept in-frame rearrangements only. Not all clones are present; in checked studies, unresolved V genes account for under half, and no reason is known for the remainder. The sample contains approximately 980,000 clones, roughly 72% of them found a single time. Approximately 1.5% of the sample lies in the top ten. Source material: memory CD4+ T cells sorted from blood. This specimen's cell subset or site label, per the study, means: CD45RA-negative fraction. The receptors were sampled from a man between 18 and 29 years old in good health.

The chain carries TRBV19 and TRBJ1-6; TRBD1 aligns across 7 bases. CDR1 LNHDA and CDR2 SQIVND come from the germline V gene (reference sequence). This CDR3 has 17 residues. Germline trimming cut 3 bases from V and 0 bases from J; bases unmatched to any gene: 5. The CDR3 protein is CASSIGTASSYNSPLHF. The CDR3 DNA reads TGTGCCAGTAGTATTGGGACAGCCAGCTCCTATAATTCACCCCTCCACTTT. The whole variable domain, remainder taken from reference TRBV19 and TRBJ1-6, is DGGITQSPKYLFRKEGQNVTLSCEQNLNHDAMYWYRQDPGQGLRLIYYSQIVNDFQKGDIAEGYSVSREKKESFPLTVTSAQKNPTAFYLCASSIGTASSYNSPLHFGNGTRLTVT.

The rearrangement uses TRBV6-6 and TRBJ2-7; the match to TRBD2 covers 11 bases. V trimming: 5 bases; J trimming: 4 bases; junction bases outside the gene matches: 4. Per the germline V gene, CDR1 is MNHNY and CDR2 is SVGAGI (reference sequence). This CDR3 contains 14 residues. CDR3 sequence reads: CASSPASGRYEQYF. CDR3 coding DNA: TGTGCCAGCAGTCCCGCTAGCGGGAGGTACGAGCAGTACTTC.

This clone was detected only a few times. This rearrangement joins TRBV18 to TRBJ2-6, with D possibly matching TRBD2 (5 bases). Deletions cut 0 bases from V and 4 bases from J, with 10 bases between. In germline, CDR1 is KGHSH, CDR2 LQKENI. The CDR3 has 16 amino acids. The CDR3 sequence: CASSPPSRAGANVLTF. The CDR3 region has the DNA TGTGCCAGCTCACCACCGTCGAGGGCAGGGGCCAACGTCCTGACTTTC. Looking up the rest from reference TRBV18 and TRBJ2-6 gives the full variable domain: NAGVMQNPRHLVRRRGQEARLRCSPMKGHSHVYWYRQLPEEGLKFMVYLQKENIIDESGMPKERFSAEFPKEGPSILRIQQVVRGDSAAYFCASSPPSRAGANVLTFGAGSRLTVL.